The present T cell receptor (beta chain) was sequenced within a study of cytotoxic CD8 clonotypes in ibrutinib-treated CLL. Study-wide context: Overall, around 25 responses were partial and 2 complete; following median 68 months, about 15 patients stayed remitted and roughly twelve progressed.

Notes on the study in general: Samples were collected at differing times from sustained-remission and progressing patients. Clonality climbed at ibrutinib response, then dropped toward baseline at progression.

Trimming cost V 2 bases and J 5 bases; bases outside gene matches: 9. In germline, CDR1 is SGHRS, CDR2 YFSETQ. This CDR3 has 16 amino acids. Points on this clone: Its antigen is currently unknown. Other DNA sequences in the sample encode the same CDR3.

Sequencing used immunoSEQ multiplex PCR; TCRdb keeps in-frame clones, though not all of them. The sample has around 50,000 clones, around 60% seen once. The sample here was PBMCs, taken after 24 months of ibrutinib treatment. The V call is TRBV5-1, the J call TRBJ2-1; 8 bases are a match to TRBD2. The TCR sequence derives from a human donor with chronic lymphocytic leukemia. The CDR3 nucleotides read TGCGCCAGCAGCTTTCCGGCGGGAGGACTAAACAATGAGCAGTTCTTC. Its protein product is CASSFPAGGLNNEQFF.